The source of this TCR beta chain is a study of T cell responses to AZD1222 COVID-19 vaccine. Concerning this clone: Its matching antigen is unknown.

Sequencing was performed with immunoSEQ multiplex PCR; in TCRdb, only in-frame clones are kept and a portion is missing. The data show some 190,000 clones, 92% seen once. The J segment lost 0 bases and the V segment lost 5 bases, leaving 3 bases of the junction unmatched. In germline, CDR1 is SEHNR, CDR2 FQNEAQ (reference sequence). The CDR3 extends over 15 amino acids. Whole-study results and caveats: Spike-specific TCR breadth rose after two AZD1222 doses, and depth rose as well. Researchers report vaccine-associated CD4 TCRs spanning spike, with dominance at 160-218 and 743-854. Donors were mostly white British, more females; clonal diversity possibly underestimated. Regions left unmutated in variants are reportedly the target of nearly half of spike-specific TCRs.

Here the sequenced sample was peripheral blood, taken 28 days after the second AZD1222 dose. This receptor was obtained from an adult who received the AZD1222 COVID-19 vaccine. This chain uses TRBV7-9 with TRBJ2-2; 7 nucleotides match TRBD2. CDR3 in amino acids: CASSDGLANTGELFF. As DNA, the CDR3 is TGTGCCAGCAGCGACGGACTAGCGAACACCGGGGAGCTGTTTTTT.